The table lists the clone carrying this T cell receptor (beta chain) with a count of one. Data came from immunoSEQ multiplex PCR; TCRdb stores just in-frame clones and leaves some out. The sample has 150,000 to 200,000 clones, 92% seen once. V gave up 1 base and J gave up 0 bases, with 10 bases separating them. The CDR3 spans 15 residues. The germline V gene has CDR1 SGDLS and CDR2 YYNGEE. This sample stems from a study of T cell responses to AZD1222 COVID-19 vaccine. The genes are TRBV9 and TRBJ1-1, with unresolved D. The sample was peripheral blood, taken 28 days after the second AZD1222 dose. This sequence originates from an adult who received the AZD1222 COVID-19 vaccine. The CDR3, as DNA: TGTGCCAGCAGCGTATTTGACACCATGAACACTGAAGCTTTCTTT. Protein product: CASSVFDTMNTEAFF.